What follows are 17 T cell receptor beta chains derived from one specimen sequenced in a study of blood T cell repertoires in COVID-19. Generated by immunoSEQ multiplex PCR, the TCRdb table keeps only in-frame clones and is missing some. The sample lists roughly 260,000 clones, 80% to 90% occurring once. The sequencing sample was made of PBMCs or T cells enriched from blood (not recorded which). These receptors came from a woman aged 45 to 65 who had recovered from COVID-19.

The chain employs TRBV5-1 and TRBJ2-5, with TRBD2 identical over 8 bases. Germline V gives CDR1 SGHRS, CDR2 YFSETQ. The CDR3 length is 14 residues. After removal of 4 bases from V and 1 base from J, the junction contained 3 bases not matched to a gene. The CDR3 loop reads CASSPGGAQETQYF. The CDR3 DNA reads TGCGCCAGCAGCCCGGGGGGGGCCCAAGAGACCCAGTACTTC.

This chain joins TRBV2 and TRBJ2-3; maybe TRBD2 (5 bases). With 7 bases removed from V and 0 bases from J, the gap between germline ends came to 11 bases. There are 14 residues in the CDR3. Germline lookup yields CDR1 SNHLY and CDR2 FYNNEI. The CDR3: CASKASSSTDTQYF. As DNA, the CDR3 is TGTGCCAGCAAGGCTAGCAGTAGCACAGATACGCAGTATTTT. The variable domain in full, with the rest retrieved from reference TRBV2 and TRBJ2-3, is EPEVTQTPSHQVTQMGQEVILRCVPISNHLYFYWYRQILGQKVEFLVSFYNNEISEKSEIFDDQFSVERPDGSNFTLKIRSTKLEDSAMYFCASKASSSTDTQYFGPGTRLTVL.

The genes are TRBV29-1 and TRBJ1-1; 8 bases align to TRBD1. J gave up 4 bases and V 7 bases, and 8 bases lay outside the gene matches. Germline CDR1 is SQVTM and CDR2 is ANQGSEA. The CDR3 consists of 13 residues. This CDR3 reads CSGQGAQGTEAFF. CDR3 coding DNA: TGCAGCGGCCAGGGGGCGCAGGGCACTGAAGCTTTCTTT.

This sequence joins TRBV7-9 and TRBJ2-3; unclear D gene. CDR1 SEHNR and CDR2 FQNEAQ come from the germline V gene (reference sequence). The V end lost 6 bases, the J end lost 5 bases, and 12 bases lay between the germline ends. This CDR3 spans 13 amino acids. CDR3 region: CASRTATGDTQYF. The DNA of the CDR3 is TGTGCCAGCAGAACGGCGACTGGAGATACGCAGTATTTT. Looking up the rest from reference TRBV7-9 and TRBJ2-3 gives the full variable domain: DTGVSQNPRHKITKRGQNVTFRCDPISEHNRLYWYRQTLGQGPEFLTYFQNEAQLEKSRLLSDRFSAERPKGSFSTLEIQRTEQGDSAMYLCASRTATGDTQYFGPGTRLTVL.

The rearrangement uses TRBV9 and TRBJ2-7, with 11 bases identical to TRBD1. V trimming: 4 bases; J trimming: 6 bases; junction bases outside the gene matches: 6. The germline V gene has CDR1 SGDLS and CDR2 YYNGEE. The CDR3 consists of 14 residues. CDR3 sequence (DNA): TGTGCCAGCAGCCCTCGGACAGGGGGCGCCGAGCAGTACTTC. It translates to CASSPRTGGAEQYF.

Regarding this clone: The same CDR3 also results from other DNA sequences found in this sample. This chain connects TRBV7-2 to TRBJ2-3, with 9 positions matching TRBD2. CDR3 length: 15 residues. V shed 5 bases, J shed 2 bases, and the junction held 5 bases outside the gene matches. From germline, CDR1 is SGHTA and CDR2 FQGNSA. For the CDR3, the DNA is TGTGCCAGCAGCCTACTAGCGGGTATCACAGATACGCAGTATTTT. As protein: CASSLLAGITDTQYF.

V is TRBV2 and J is TRBJ1-4; D is possibly TRBD1 (5 bases). Trimming stripped 1 base from V and 16 bases from J, with 13 bases between. CDR3 length: 12 residues. CDR1 is SNHLY and CDR2 is FYNNEI in the germline V gene. CDR3 in DNA: TGTGCCAGCAGTGAAGGGGGCACGTCTCAGTTTTTT. It is translated as CASSEGGTSQFF.

V gene TRBV7-6 combines with J gene TRBJ1-1; 7 nucleotides agree with TRBD1. The CDR3 has 15 amino acids. Germline-derived CDR1 and CDR2 are SGHVS and FNYEAQ. Trimming removed 2 bases from V and 5 bases from J; junction bases left unmatched: 8. The CDR3 reads CASSLRGQRSTEAFF. CDR3 DNA sequence: TGTGCCAGCAGCTTAAGGGGACAGAGAAGTACTGAAGCTTTCTTT.

The chain carries TRBV10-1 and TRBJ2-7, with D possibly matching TRBD2 (6 bases). The CDR3 loop spans 15 amino acids. The ends were cut back, 3 bases at V and 2 bases at J, with 14 bases in the middle. Germline V gene lookup returns CDR1 WNHNN and CDR2 SYGVQD (reference sequence). CDR3 in DNA: TGCGCCAGCAGTGATGTGGCGGCGGGGACCTACGAGCAGTACTTC. Its translation is CASSDVAAGTYEQYF.

The gene calls are TRBV6-2 or TRBV6-3 and TRBJ2-7; no clear D. CDR3 length equals 12 residues. The germline V gene encodes CDR1 MNHEY and CDR2 SVGEGT. Deletions cut 3 bases from V and 3 bases from J, with 6 bases between. The CDR3 DNA reads TGTGCCAGCAGTTATTCTTACTACGAGCAGTACTTC. This sequence encodes CASSYSYYEQYF.

This chain joins TRBV14 and TRBJ1-2; D perhaps matches TRBD1 (5 bases). The CDR3 loop spans 14 amino acids. Germline CDR1 reads SGHDN; CDR2 reads FVKESK. Between the trimmed V and J ends, which lost 1 base and 4 bases, there was a span of 10 bases. Here the CDR3 DNA reads TGTGCCAGCAGCCAAGCCCAGGGCGGCTATGGCTACACCTTC. Protein product: CASSQAQGGYGYTF.

The CDR3 sequence is CASSFLEGSSYNEQFF. Here the CDR3 DNA reads TGTGCCAGCAGCTTTCTTGAGGGAAGCTCCTACAATGAGCAGTTCTTC. This chain uses TRBV5-5 with TRBJ2-1; D is possibly TRBD2 (5 bases). Trimming took off 2 bases at V and 0 bases at J, with 12 bases between the two ends. The germline V gene encodes CDR1 SGHKS and CDR2 YYEKEE (reference sequence). The CDR3 runs 16 residues. The full variable domain, in which reference TRBV5-5 and TRBJ2-1 provide the parts outside the CDR3, is DAGVTQSPTHLIKTRGQQVTLRCSPISGHKSVSWYQQVLGQGPQFIFQYYEKEERGRGNFPDRFSARQFPNYSSELNVNALLLGDSALYLCASSFLEGSSYNEQFFGPGTRLTVL.

This clone was counted a few times. V and J are TRBV3-1 (or the pseudogene TRBV3-2) and TRBJ1-4, with D perhaps matching TRBD1 (5 bases). Per the germline V gene, CDR1 is LGHDT and CDR2 is YNNKEL (reference sequence). There are 19 residues in the CDR3. V lost 0 bases, J lost 0 bases, and 17 bases lay in between. The CDR3 sequence: CASSQDTVGAGPTNEKLFF. The CDR3 coding sequence is TGTGCCAGCAGCCAAGATACTGTTGGGGCAGGCCCAACTAATGAAAAACTGTTTTTT.

J is TRBJ1-3 and V is TRBV3-1 (or the pseudogene TRBV3-2); no clear D gene. V was cut by 5 bases and J by 7 bases, with 18 bases left in between. The CDR3 length is 15 residues. CDR1 is LGHDT, CDR2 YNNKEL, per germline (reference sequence). CDR3 residues: CASSARHGRRNTIYF. CDR3 in DNA: TGTGCCAGCAGCGCGCGACACGGCCGTCGGAACACCATATATTTT.

This clone was observed once. The rearrangement joins TRBV2 to TRBJ1-2, with 8 bases aligning to TRBD1. This CDR3 region has 12 residues. V was pared by 6 bases and J by 4 bases, with 1 base of the junction left unmatched. Germline values: CDR1 SNHLY, CDR2 FYNNEI. The CDR3 region is CASRTGGYGYTF. CDR3 DNA: TGTGCCAGCAGAACAGGGGGCTATGGCTACACCTTC.

The rearrangement links TRBV18 to TRBJ2-7, with 7 positions matching TRBD1. Trimming removed 5 bases from V and 1 base from J; junction bases left unmatched: 8. This CDR3 has 15 amino acids. Germline V gene lookup returns CDR1 KGHSH and CDR2 LQKENI. CDR3 in amino acids: CASSNMDRSSYEQYF. The CDR3 nucleotides are TGTGCCAGCTCAAATATGGACAGGAGTTCCTACGAGCAGTACTTC.

The rearrangement links TRBV27 to TRBJ2-5, with 11 bases aligning to TRBD2. The CDR3 runs to 15 residues. Germline loops: CDR1 MNHEY, CDR2 SMNVEV (reference sequence). The J segment lost 4 bases and the V segment lost 6 bases, leaving 7 bases of the junction unmatched. CDR3: CASSPLAGEGETQYF. In DNA, the CDR3 is TGTGCCAGCAGCCCACTAGCGGGAGAAGGAGAGACCCAGTACTTC.